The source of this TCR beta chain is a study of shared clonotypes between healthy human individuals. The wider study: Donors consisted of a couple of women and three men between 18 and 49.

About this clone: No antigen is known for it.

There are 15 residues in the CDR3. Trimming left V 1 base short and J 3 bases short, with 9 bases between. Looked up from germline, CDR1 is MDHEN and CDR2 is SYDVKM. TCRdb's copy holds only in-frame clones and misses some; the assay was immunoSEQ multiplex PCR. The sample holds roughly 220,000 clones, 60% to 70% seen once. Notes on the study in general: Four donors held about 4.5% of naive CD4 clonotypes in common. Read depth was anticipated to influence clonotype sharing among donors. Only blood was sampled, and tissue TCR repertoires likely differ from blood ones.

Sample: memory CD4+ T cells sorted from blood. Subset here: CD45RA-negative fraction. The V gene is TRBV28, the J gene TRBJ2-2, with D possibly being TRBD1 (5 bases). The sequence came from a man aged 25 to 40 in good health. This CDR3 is CASSLSQGYTGELFF. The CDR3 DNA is TGTGCCAGCAGTTTATCTCAGGGTTACACCGGGGAGCTGTTTTTT.